A single sample is the source of the 19 T cell receptor beta chains below, sequenced in a study of radiation and T cells in renal cell carcinoma. Time point in this sample: baseline pretreatment blood. Regarding treatment: 15 Gy SBRT to primary tumor, nephrectomy 4 weeks later. TCRdb's table, derived via immunoSEQ multiplex PCR, lists solely in-frame clones and lacks some. This sample has tens of thousands of clones, with 82% found just once. The source material was blood, sampled from a patient whose treatment included radiotherapy and nephrectomy. These receptors all come from a man aged 55 to 70 with renal cell carcinoma.

CDR3 loop: CASSERLGNTIYF. CDR3 coding DNA: TGTGCCAGCAGTGAAAGGTTGGGAAACACCATATATTTT. The chain uses TRBV6-1 and TRBJ1-3, with D hard to call. Germline values: CDR1 MNHNS, CDR2 SASEGT. The CDR3 spans 13 residues. Trimming shortened V by 2 bases and J by 4 bases, and 6 bases separated the two germline ends.

The chain carries TRBV4-3 and TRBJ2-5; 8 bases map to TRBD2. Germline V lookup: CDR1 LGHNA, CDR2 YSLEER. The CDR3 length is 15 residues. The V gene end was trimmed by 6 bases and the J gene end by 1 base; junction bases not matched to a gene: 7. The CDR3 reads CASSRTSGVQETQYF. The CDR3 nucleotides are TGCGCCAGCAGTCGTACTAGCGGAGTCCAAGAGACCCAGTACTTC.

The CDR3 spells CASSPRVLAGGVYNEQFF. As DNA, the CDR3 is TGTGCCAGCAGTCCTCGCGTTCTAGCGGGAGGGGTCTACAATGAGCAGTTCTTC. The chain carries TRBV27 and TRBJ2-1; 12 nucleotides align to TRBD2. This CDR3 spans 18 amino acids. The V gene's germline CDR1 is MNHEY and CDR2 SMNVEV (reference sequence). The junction had 11 bases not matched to a gene; V was cut back by 5 bases and J by 3 bases.

The J gene is TRBJ1-1, the V gene TRBV27; D is undetermined. CDR1 and CDR2 from the germline V gene are MNHEY and SMNVEV (reference sequence). V was clipped by 6 bases and J by 1 base, with 9 bases between them. The CDR3 is made up of 13 amino acids. CDR3 sequence (DNA): TGTGCCAGCAGGGTTAGACAGAACACTGAAGCTTTCTTT. The encoded protein is CASRVRQNTEAFF.

This clone was counted a single time. The chain is built from TRBV4-1 and TRBJ2-7; 9 bases are shared with TRBD2. CDR1 is MGHRA and CDR2 is YSYEKL in the germline V gene. The CDR3 covers 15 residues. V dropped 1 base and J dropped 3; count of bases not matched to a gene: 4. This CDR3 is CASSQAGLAIYEQYF. CDR3 DNA: TGCGCCAGCAGCCAAGCAGGACTAGCGATCTACGAGCAGTACTTC.

J is TRBJ1-2 and V is TRBV29-1; no firm D call. CDR1 and CDR2 from the germline V gene are SQVTM and ANQGSEA. CDR3 length: 15 residues. The V end was cut by 7 bases, the J end by 4 bases, with 22 bases between. This chain's CDR3 is CSALFPLRGSYGYTF. Written as DNA, the CDR3 is TGCAGCGCCCTGTTCCCCCTTCGCGGGAGCTATGGCTACACCTTC.

V is TRBV10-2 and J is TRBJ2-3, with a possible D match to TRBD2 (7 bases). The CDR3 loop spans 13 amino acids. V lost 6 bases, J lost 6 bases, and 13 bases lay in between. Germline V gives CDR1 WSHSY, CDR2 SAAADI. Here the CDR3 reads CASRCRGGDTQYF. The CDR3 DNA sequence: TGCGCCAGCAGGTGTAGGGGGGGGGATACGCAGTATTTT.

This chain joins TRBV5-1 and TRBJ2-5; a weak D match, TRBD1 (5 bases). This CDR3 region has 14 residues. Germline values: CDR1 SGHRS, CDR2 YFSETQ. V lost 0 bases and J 1 base, leaving 7 bases between the germline ends. The CDR3 protein is CASSLGQIQETQYF. CDR3 nucleotides: TGCGCCAGCAGCTTGGGACAGATCCAAGAGACCCAGTACTTC.

The J gene is TRBJ2-3, the V gene TRBV4-1; D gene unclear. This CDR3 is built from 12 residues. The germline CDR1 and CDR2 sequences are MGHRA and YSYEKL. V was shortened by 3 bases and J by 4 bases, with 5 bases between the two germline ends. CDR3 bases: TGCGCCAGCAGCCATCCAGCAGATACGCAGTATTTT. It encodes CASSHPADTQYF.

The CDR3, as DNA: TGTGCCAGCAGTCCGCCGGGACTCTTACAGTACTTC. Encoded protein: CASSPPGLLQYF. The chain joins TRBV6-5 to TRBJ2-7, with D perhaps TRBD2 (6 bases). Germline V gene sequence: CDR1 MNHEY, CDR2 SVGAGI. Trimming took 5 bases from V and 10 from J, leaving 15 bases between them. The length of the CDR3 is 12 residues.

CDR3 in amino acids: CASRSRGLGEQYF. The DNA for the CDR3 is TGTGCCAGCAGATCCAGGGGGCTCGGCGAGCAGTACTTC. V is TRBV27 and J is TRBJ2-7; 8 bases agree with TRBD1. The CDR3 covers 13 residues. V was clipped by 6 bases and J by 6 bases; unmatched bases: 7. The germline gives CDR1 MNHEY, CDR2 SMNVEV (reference sequence).

V is TRBV2 and J is TRBJ2-6; D gene unclear. The germline V gene has CDR1 SNHLY and CDR2 FYNNEI. The CDR3 spans 13 residues. V was clipped by 3 bases and J by 4 bases, with 4 bases between them. The CDR3 nucleotides read TGTGCCAGCAGTGAGACCGGGGCCAACGTCCTGACTTTC. It translates to CASSETGANVLTF.

The chain recombines TRBV7-9 with TRBJ2-5; D unclear. The CDR3 loop spans 13 amino acids. V dropped 7 bases and J dropped 3 bases, with 12 bases sitting between them. CDR1 SEHNR and CDR2 FQNEAQ come from the germline V gene (reference sequence). The CDR3 region has the DNA TGTGCCAGCAACTTGGGTGTGGAAGAGACCCAGTACTTC. Translating it yields CASNLGVEETQYF.

V is TRBV7-2 and J is TRBJ1-2; a possible D gene is TRBD1 (6 bases). Germline assignment: CDR1 SGHTA and CDR2 FQGNSA. This CDR3 is 14 amino acids long. Trimming stripped 1 base from V and 1 base from J, with 7 bases between. The CDR3 is CASSLGQDNYGYTF. The CDR3 DNA sequence: TGTGCCAGCAGCTTAGGACAGGATAACTATGGCTACACCTTC. Full variable domain (missing parts from reference TRBV7-2 and TRBJ1-2): GAGVSQSPSNKVTEKGKDVELRCDPISGHTALYWYRQSLGQGLEFLIYFQGNSAPDKSGLPSDRFSAERTGGSVSTLTIQRTQQEDSAVYLCASSLGQDNYGYTFGSGTRLTVV.

The sample holds one count of this clone. The chain couples TRBV18 to TRBJ1-4, with 10 bases matching TRBD1. The V segment lost 8 bases and the J segment 8 bases; nucleotides outside the gene matches: 8. CDR1 is KGHSH and CDR2 is LQKENI in the germline V gene. The CDR3 has 14 amino acids. Here the CDR3 reads CASRIGTGEEKLFF. CDR3 sequence (DNA): TGTGCCAGCAGAATCGGGACAGGGGAAGAAAAACTGTTTTTT.

The rearrangement uses TRBV6-1 and TRBJ2-7; D uncertain. The germline V gene has CDR1 MNHNS and CDR2 SASEGT. The germline V and J ends were trimmed by 5 bases and 1 base, with 15 bases remaining between them. The CDR3 covers 15 residues. Written as DNA, the CDR3 is TGTGCCAGCAGTCCTACTCCATATCTTTCCTACGAGCAGTACTTC. Protein sequence: CASSPTPYLSYEQYF.

This clone is a singleton in its sample. The V gene is TRBV7-9, the J gene TRBJ2-3; 9 bases fit TRBD2. Germline trimming cut 5 bases from V and 2 bases from J; bases unmatched to any gene: 5. CDR1 SEHNR and CDR2 FQNEAQ come from the germline V gene (reference sequence). The CDR3 extends over 15 amino acids. CDR3 DNA: TGTGCCAGCAGCCCGACTAGCGGATACACAGATACGCAGTATTTT. Translating it yields CASSPTSGYTDTQYF. Supplemented by reference TRBV7-9 and TRBJ2-3, the full variable domain reads DTGVSQNPRHKITKRGQNVTFRCDPISEHNRLYWYRQTLGQGPEFLTYFQNEAQLEKSRLLSDRFSAERPKGSFSTLEIQRTEQGDSAMYLCASSPTSGYTDTQYFGPGTRLTVL.

The gene calls are TRBV6-5 and TRBJ2-1, with a weak D call TRBD2 (5 bases). Germline-derived CDR1 and CDR2 are MNHEY and SVGAGI. V was pared by 6 bases and J by 0 bases, with 12 bases between. The CDR3 contains 15 residues. CDR3 protein: CASSAKSGSYNEQFF. Written as DNA, the CDR3 is TGTGCCAGCAGCGCTAAAAGCGGCTCCTACAATGAGCAGTTCTTC.

The genes are TRBV7-8 and TRBJ2-1; weak D call: TRBD2 (6 bases). Germline loops: CDR1 SGHVS, CDR2 FQNEAQ. With 6 bases removed from V and 0 bases from J, the gap between germline ends came to 12 bases. The CDR3 consists of 15 residues. CDR3 DNA: TGTGCCAGCAGTCCGCTAGCGACCTCCTACAATGAGCAGTTCTTC. Its translation is CASSPLATSYNEQFF.